This T cell receptor (beta chain) was observed in a study of response to subunit inactivated influenza vaccine. TCRdb ran MiXCR on the RT-PCR reads and lists one entry per CDR3 protein. The data hold 500,000 to 600,000 distinct CDR3 sequences, with 11% observed a single time. This clonotype has more than one count but fewer than ten. The CDR3 spans 14 residues. CDR1 and CDR2 from the germline V gene are SGHTA and FQGNSA. V shed 5 bases, J shed 3 bases, and the junction held 3 bases outside the gene matches. The same specimen was also included in a second study, on T cells expressing NK-cell markers. This second report adds: TCR beta libraries carry UMIs added by 5'RACE template switching.

This sequence was found in a man in his fifties who received an inactivated influenza vaccine. The chain employs TRBV7-2 and TRBJ2-2, with 7 bases fitting TRBD1. Sequenced material: PBMCs from blood, taken on the day of vaccination. The CDR3 region is CASSQGQYTGELFF. In nucleotides, the CDR3 is TGTGCCAGCAGCCAGGGACAGTACACCGGGGAGCTGTTTTTT.